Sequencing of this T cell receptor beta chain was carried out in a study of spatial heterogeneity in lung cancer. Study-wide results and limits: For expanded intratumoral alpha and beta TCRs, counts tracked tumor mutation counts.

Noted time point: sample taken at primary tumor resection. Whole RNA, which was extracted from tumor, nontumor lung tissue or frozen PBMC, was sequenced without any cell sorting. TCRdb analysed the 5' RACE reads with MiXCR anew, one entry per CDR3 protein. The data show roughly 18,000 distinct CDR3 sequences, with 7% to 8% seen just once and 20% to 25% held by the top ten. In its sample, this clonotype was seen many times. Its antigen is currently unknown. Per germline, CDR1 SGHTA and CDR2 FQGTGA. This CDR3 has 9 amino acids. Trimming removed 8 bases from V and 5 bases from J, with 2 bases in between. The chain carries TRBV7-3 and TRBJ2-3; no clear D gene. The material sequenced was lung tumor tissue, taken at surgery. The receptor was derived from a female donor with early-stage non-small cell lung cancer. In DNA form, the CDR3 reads TGTGCCAGCCTAGATACGCAGTATTTT. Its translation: CASLDTQYF.